The clone carrying this T cell receptor beta chain was seen just once. The target antigen is unknown. TEMRA cells were enriched by FACS, and CD4+ and CD8+ T cells were negatively isolated. This sample is drawn from a study of CD8 T cells in Susac syndrome. Notes on the study in general: Susac-specific public clones were found in total CD8+ and CD8+ TEMRA repertoires, numbering around 16 and five, respectively.

Unmatched junction bases numbered 12, after V lost 4 bases and J lost 8 bases. This CDR3 region has 15 residues. Reverse transcription of roughly 0.45 to 1 ug RNA was performed with random hexamers. An immunoSEQ multiplex PCR generated amplified TCR beta CDR3 products spanning 54 Vbeta and 13 Jbeta. Using its own MiXCR run on the immunoSEQ multiplex PCR reads, TCRdb lists one record per CDR3 protein. The table records fewer than 90,000 distinct CDR3 sequences, approximately 93% of them present only once. This chain links TRBV12-3 or TRBV12-4 with TRBJ2-3, with 7 bases lining up with TRBD1. The source material was CD8+ T cells from PBMCs. This sequence was found in a human donor with Susac syndrome. Here the CDR3 reads CASSSLDRPTGTQYF. The CDR3 DNA follows: TGTGCCAGCAGTTCGCTGGACAGGCCGACGGGTACGCAGTATTTT.